This T cell receptor beta chain was documented in a study of blood T cell repertoires in COVID-19. Data came from immunoSEQ multiplex PCR; TCRdb stores just in-frame clones and leaves some out. Of some 210,000 clones in the sample, more than 75% are singletons; the top ten hold about an eighth. Sequenced: peripheral blood. This receptor was obtained from a middle-aged woman with acute or convalescent COVID-19.

The CDR3 DNA follows: TGCGCCAGCAGTCTTGAGCGGGGGGGCCCCAATGAGCAGTTCTTC. Protein sequence: CASSLERGGPNEQFF. This chain links TRBV4-1 with TRBJ2-1; 10 bases agree with TRBD2. After removal of 6 bases from V and 6 bases from J, the junction contained 8 bases not matched to a gene. Germline V gives CDR1 MGHRA, CDR2 YSYEKL. The CDR3 runs 15 residues.